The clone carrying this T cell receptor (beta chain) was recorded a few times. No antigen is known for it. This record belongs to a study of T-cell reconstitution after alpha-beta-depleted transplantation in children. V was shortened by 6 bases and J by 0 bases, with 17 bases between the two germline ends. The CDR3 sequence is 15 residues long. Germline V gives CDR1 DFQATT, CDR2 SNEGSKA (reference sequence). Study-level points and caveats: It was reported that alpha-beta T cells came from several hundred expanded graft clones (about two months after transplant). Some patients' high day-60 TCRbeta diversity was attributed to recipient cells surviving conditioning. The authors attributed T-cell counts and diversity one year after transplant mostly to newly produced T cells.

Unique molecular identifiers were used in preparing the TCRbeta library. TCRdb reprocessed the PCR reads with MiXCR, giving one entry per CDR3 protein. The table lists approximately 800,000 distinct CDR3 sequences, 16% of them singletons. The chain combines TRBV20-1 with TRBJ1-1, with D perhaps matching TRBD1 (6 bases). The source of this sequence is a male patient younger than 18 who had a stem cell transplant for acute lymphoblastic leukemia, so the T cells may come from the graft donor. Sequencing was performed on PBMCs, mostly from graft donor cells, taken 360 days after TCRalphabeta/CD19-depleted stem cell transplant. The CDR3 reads CSAGQIVPMNTEAFF. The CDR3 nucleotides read TGCAGTGCAGGACAGATCGTCCCTATGAACACTGAAGCTTTCTTT.